Listed below are T cell receptor beta chains from one sample, sequenced in a study of shared clonotypes between healthy human individuals. This table comes from immunoSEQ multiplex PCR, and its TCRdb copy is limited to in-frame clones, with some not included. The table includes approximately 470,000 clones, 70% to 85% detected once. The material sequenced was PBMCs. Receptors originate from a middle-aged woman in good health. Some clones in this sample may be carry-over from other donors' samples. Each CDR3 is given with its conserved first and last residue. Rows give clone size only sometimes, using once, few, many, or a class for an expanded clone.

TRBJ2-2 once TRBV5-4 CASSRAGGSNTGELFF
TRBJ1-4 . TRBV4-3 CASSRMNGQNSNEKLFF
TRBJ2-7 . TRBV9 CASSVVPDSYEQYF
TRBJ1-2 . TRBV5-4 CASSRNRGRGYGYTF
TRBJ1-2 . TRBV4-1 CASSKGALWLYGYTF
TRBJ2-1 . TRBV7-6 CASSFPLASGIKVTSYNEQFF
TRBJ2-7 . TRBV18 CASSPLGYEQYF
TRBJ2-5 . TRBV18 CASSPPLGGETQYF
TRBJ2-7 . TRBV7-8 CASSLAGRTHEQYF
TRBJ2-1 . TRBV10-3 CASKPGTGGNEQFF
TRBJ2-3 . TRBV6-4 CASSSGRGADTQYF
TRBJ1-5 . TRBV28 CASSDRGPSNQPQHF
TRBJ2-2 . TRBV5-1 CASSGSGNTGELFF
TRBJ1-3 few TRBV6-1 CASSAFIPGQGYGNTIYF
TRBJ2-2 many TRBV6-1 CASSAEGDNTGELFF
TRBJ2-1 . TRBV11-1 CASSREPNNEQFF
TRBJ1-3 once TRBV7-9 CASSLSGNTIYF
TRBJ2-3 . TRBV5-1 CASSWRLADTQYF
TRBJ1-1 . TRBV14 CASSDTTDRLTNTEAFF
TRBJ2-3 . TRBV14 CASSQDLLAGADTQYF
TRBJ2-5 . TRBV30 CAWEREGEETQYF
TRBJ2-1 . TRBV10-3 CALSPERNNEQFF
TRBJ1-2 . TRBV7-3 CASSFPPDRGGNYGYTF
TRBJ2-7 . TRBV9 CASSVGDRGPYEQYF
TRBJ1-2 . TRBV7-8 CASSPRAGAGGYTF
TRBJ2-1 . TRBV7-8 CASSLVTLASSDNEQFF
TRBJ1-1 . TRBV19 CASSMARGNMNTEAFF
TRBJ2-2 . TRBV9 CASSAPGQENTGELFF
TRBJ2-1 . TRBV5-1 CASSVTGTSGERDNEQFF
TRBJ2-7 . TRBV6-6 CASSYSQGVLEQYF
TRBJ1-5 . TRBV7-2 CASSSRGRENQPQHF
TRBJ2-5 . TRBV7-9 CASSLALGPVETQYF
TRBJ2-5 . TRBV27 CASSSILAGGAETQYF
TRBJ2-5 . TRBV18 CASSPRGEFQETQYF
TRBJ2-5 . TRBV6-1 CASSGTSGIRETQYF
TRBJ2-7 . TRBV10-1 CASSEIQGGGEQYF
TRBJ2-7 . TRBV30 CAFRTDSYEQYF
TRBJ2-1 . TRBV27 CASSFGRGNEQFF
TRBJ2-3 few TRBV5-1 CASSNGLAGRTDTQYF
TRBJ2-2 . TRBV4-3 CASSQGRATGELFF
TRBJ2-3 once TRBV10-2 CASIASGVSTDTQYF
TRBJ2-7 . TRBV19 CASSFRDRASEQYF
TRBJ2-5 few TRBV30 CAWRSPSGRGQETQYF
TRBJ2-1 once TRBV6-1 CASNKRAGVGNEQFF
TRBJ2-5 . TRBV10-3 CAISGAGLSQETQYF
TRBJ2-1 . TRBV28 CASTIAGPAYNEQFF
TRBJ2-7 . TRBV7-3 CASSSTSGTYEQYF
TRBJ1-2 . TRBV28 CASRSGQGNGYTF
TRBJ2-7 . TRBV7-8 CASSQRGGAEQYF
TRBJ2-7 once TRBV28 CASSSPGTFASYEQYF
TRBJ1-3 . TRBV7-2 CASSPRTGSGNTIYF
TRBJ1-5 . TRBV28 CASRATGGGQPQHF
TRBJ2-3 . TRBV5-1 CASSLAASGSVTDTQYF
TRBJ1-1 . TRBV5-4 CASSRPGTGEGTEAFF
TRBJ1-1 . TRBV5-1 CASSIGTGVETTEAFF
TRBJ1-4 few TRBV18 CASSRARNEKLFF
TRBJ2-2 . TRBV5-1 CASTVTSGELFF
TRBJ1-5 . TRBV5-8 CASSLGTGGNQPQHF
TRBJ2-5 . TRBV7-9 CASSLVGQETQYF
TRBJ1-5 . TRBV15 CATSSLYAGHQPQHF